This is a list of T cell receptor beta chains from one sample in a study of cytomegalovirus exposure and HLA in healthy donors. Assay used: immunoSEQ multiplex PCR; TCRdb lists only in-frame clones, some missing. The sample holds about 84,000 clones, 85% to 90% seen once. The source material was PBMCs. Receptors were obtained from a young man in good health and CMV-seronegative. The conserved cysteine and the conserved F or W are not part of the CDR3 here. Each record gives: J gene, V gene, CDR3 protein.

>TRBJ2-5|TRBV11-2
ASRHGQGYIQETQY
>TRBJ1-2|TRBV28
ASGFEGASGYT
>TRBJ2-1|TRBV15
ATSPGLAGYNEQF
>TRBJ2-3|TRBV6-5
ASSVRGSTDTQY
>TRBJ2-2|TRBV5-1
ASSFGEAGTGELF
>TRBJ2-2|TRBV30
AWSLPPSTGELF
>TRBJ2-1|TRBV5-1
ASSSAKRVSSYNEQF
>TRBJ1-2|TRBV30
AWSGPSPDYGYT
>TRBJ2-1|TRBV29-1
SVAQREGNEQF
>TRBJ1-1|TRBV28
SHLWANTEAF
>TRBJ1-2|TRBV10-3
AISRGQIYGYT
>TRBJ2-7|TRBV21-1
ASSIHRDCPSGEQY
>TRBJ1-2|TRBV29-1
SVEIPGAYGYT
>TRBJ2-1|TRBV9
ASSAGEGNEQF
>NA|TRBV19
ASSRASGISYEQY
>TRBJ2-3|TRBV6-1
ASKRDFRGDTQY
>TRBJ2-2|TRBV5-1
ASSPRPGTSLGELF
>TRBJ2-7|TRBV2
ASHLTGDSYEQY
>TRBJ2-7|TRBV5-4
ASSLDRYEQY
>NA|TRBV5-1
ASRLTYRQGSVSYEQY
>TRBJ2-4|TRBV4-3
ASSQDVVAPTGRRREKNIQY
>TRBJ2-2|TRBV15
ATSRLNTGELF
>TRBJ2-1|TRBV29-1
SVKTSGLYNEQF
>TRBJ2-1|TRBV11-3
ASSPHPVAGGENEQF
>TRBJ2-3|TRBV7-6
ASSLRGRGGADTQY
>TRBJ2-2|TRBV19
ASSISGTNTGELF
>TRBJ2-2|TRBV28
ALAKPNTGELF
>TRBJ1-6|TRBV6-5
ASSPPGQGGSPLH
>TRBJ2-2|TRBV9
ASSPRVGLATGELF
>TRBJ2-7|TRBV4-3
ASSQRLAGSADSSYEQY
>TRBJ2-2|TRBV7-3
ASSSQGAMNTGELF
>TRBJ2-3|TRBV30
AWSVGLATSGDTQY
>TRBJ2-1|TRBV5-1
ASSFGEVTMEQF
>TRBJ2-5|TRBV15
ATSRRTHRTSGSFRETQY
>TRBJ2-1|TRBV28
ASSLRQSHEQF
>TRBJ2-1|TRBV5-4
ASRIPGLAEYNEQF
>TRBJ2-1|TRBV4-1
ASSVGRAYNEQF
>TRBJ2-3|TRBV14
ASSQLRGSTDTQY
>TRBJ1-4|TRBV6-5
ASSDRGKLF